The entry that follows covers one T cell receptor beta chain sequence. The antigen is not known. This sample was included in a study of OX40 agonist ivuxolimab in advanced cancers. General study findings and limits: In general, CD8+ T cells held more expanded clones than CD4+ did, on average. Low normalized T-cell clonal expansion also characterized some of the nonresponders.

V lost 1 base, J lost 5 bases, and 5 bases lay in between. Per germline, CDR1 SEHNR and CDR2 FQNEAQ (reference sequence). The CDR3 covers 12 residues. Repertoires were generated with immunoSEQ multiplex PCR, while TCRdb's copy carries only in-frame clones and drops some. The table records 90,000 to 100,000 clones, 80% to 90% of them present only once. This sequence was found in an adult with an advanced solid tumor such as melanoma, head and neck, liver or kidney cancer. Sequences were derived from CD4+ or CD8+ T cells sorted from blood, sampled in a trial of the OX40 agonist ivuxolimab. The chain uses TRBV7-9 and TRBJ1-1; D remains unclear. DNA for the CDR3: TGTGCCAGCAGCTTAGTAAGAACTGAAGCTTTCTTT. Translating it yields CASSLVRTEAFF. Full variable domain (outside the CDR3, taken from reference TRBV7-9 and TRBJ1-1): DTGVSQNPRHKITKRGQNVTFRCDPISEHNRLYWYRQTLGQGPEFLTYFQNEAQLEKSRLLSDRFSAERPKGSFSTLEIQRTEQGDSAMYLCASSLVRTEAFFGQGTRLTVV.